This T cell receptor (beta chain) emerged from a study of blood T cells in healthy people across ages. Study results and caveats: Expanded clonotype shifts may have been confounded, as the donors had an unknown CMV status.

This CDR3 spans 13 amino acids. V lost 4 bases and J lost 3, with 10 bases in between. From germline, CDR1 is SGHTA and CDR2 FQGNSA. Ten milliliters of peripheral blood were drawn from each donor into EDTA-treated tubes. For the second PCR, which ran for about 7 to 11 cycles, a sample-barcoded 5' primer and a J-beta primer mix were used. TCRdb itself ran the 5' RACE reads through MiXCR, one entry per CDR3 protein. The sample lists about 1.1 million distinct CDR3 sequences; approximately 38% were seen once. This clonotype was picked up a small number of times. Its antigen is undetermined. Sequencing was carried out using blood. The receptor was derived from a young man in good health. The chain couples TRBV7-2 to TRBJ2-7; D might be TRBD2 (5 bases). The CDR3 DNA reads TGTGCCAGCAGCTCGGACTCCAACTACGAGCAGTACTTC. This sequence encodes CASSSDSNYEQYF.